This T cell receptor (beta chain) was sequenced in a study of blood T cell repertoires in COVID-19 (dated by TCRdb to 2018 to 2020). Study-level background: Collaborator samples came from the United States, Italy and Spain and covered acute and convalescent phases of COVID-19. HLA class I and class II types, where available, came from metadata supplied by the sample provider rather than from assay-based typing. Sample metadata almost always included a de-identified subject ID, COVID-19 status, age in years and sex. The material from the prospective study consisted of cDNA or gDNA derived from T cells, B-cell-depleted T cells, or PBMCs. Samples were obtained from the ongoing ImmuneRACE study (first 160 participants) and from about 1,300 subjects provided by 6 global collaborators. Subjects who had been exposed to COVID-19, were actively infected with it, or had recovered from it provided the deeply sampled blood TCRbeta repertoires that made up the dataset. The repertoires were released in a freely available public database intended as a resource for research on the immune response to SARS-CoV-2. The research as a whole found: How much clinical and demographic metadata was included differed by source and by participant, and the metadata was provided uncurated.

The collaborating institutions used their own protocols to collect whole blood in K2EDTA tubes. Collaborator samples were shipped for TCRbeta analysis as frozen whole blood, isolated PBMCs, or DNA extracted from either sample type. This clone occurred a few times. Its antigen is not yet known. Per-nucleotide qualities are absent, and no much larger clonotype sits a single base away. The CDR3 spans 13 residues, from the cysteine through the phenylalanine. Just the 39-base CDR3 DNA is kept, in frame starting at base 1. Trimming removed 1 base from V and 1 base from J, leaving 4 bases between the germline ends. TCRbeta CDR3 regions were amplified from genomic DNA using the immunoSEQ Assay, a bias-controlled multiplex PCR. From the authors' description of their analysis: The number of nucleated cells in each sample was estimated from the amplification of reference gene primers within the assay. To quantify the absolute abundance of each unique TCRbeta CDR3 rearrangement, sequence reads were collapsed and filtered. For each sample, productive Simpson clonality was calculated as the square root of Simpson's diversity index across productive rearrangements. TCRdb took this table from immuneACCESS and kept in-frame rearrangements with V and J called. Such tables lack part of the clones; where checked against another copy, unresolved V genes explain under half of the gap, and the rest is unexplained. The D gene and trimming were derived from the DNA, and the V and J assignments and clone size from that table. In all, the sample holds approximately 200,000 clones, and roughly 90% of those were seen once. The ten largest make up 2% to 2.5% of the sample.

In this chain, TRBV12-3 or TRBV12-4 is recombined with TRBJ1-1; no D segment can be confidently identified. The TCR originated in a woman between 45 and 65 years old with acute or convalescent COVID-19. The sample taken for sequencing was peripheral blood. The base sequence is TGTGCCAGCAGTTTAGGACAGAACACTGAAGCTTTCTTT. It is translated as CASSLGQNTEAFF.